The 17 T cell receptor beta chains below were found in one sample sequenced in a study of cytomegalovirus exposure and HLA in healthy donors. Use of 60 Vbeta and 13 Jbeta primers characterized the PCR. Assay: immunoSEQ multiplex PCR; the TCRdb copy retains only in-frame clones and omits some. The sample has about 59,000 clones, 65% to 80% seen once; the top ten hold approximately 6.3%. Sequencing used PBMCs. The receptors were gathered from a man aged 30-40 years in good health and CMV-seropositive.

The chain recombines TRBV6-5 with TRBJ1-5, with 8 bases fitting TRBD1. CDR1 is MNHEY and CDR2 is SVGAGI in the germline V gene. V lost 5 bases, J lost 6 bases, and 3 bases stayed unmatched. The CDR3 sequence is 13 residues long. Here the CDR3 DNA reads TGTGCCAGCAGTCGAACAGGGGGTCAGCCCCAGCATTTT. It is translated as CASSRTGGQPQHF.

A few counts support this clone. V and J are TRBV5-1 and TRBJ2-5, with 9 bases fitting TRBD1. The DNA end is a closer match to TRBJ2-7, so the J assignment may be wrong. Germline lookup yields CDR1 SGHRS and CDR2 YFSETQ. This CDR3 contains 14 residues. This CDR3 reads CASSSGTGTYEQYF. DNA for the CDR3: TGCGCCAGCAGCTCTGGGACAGGGACCTACGAGCAGTACTTC.

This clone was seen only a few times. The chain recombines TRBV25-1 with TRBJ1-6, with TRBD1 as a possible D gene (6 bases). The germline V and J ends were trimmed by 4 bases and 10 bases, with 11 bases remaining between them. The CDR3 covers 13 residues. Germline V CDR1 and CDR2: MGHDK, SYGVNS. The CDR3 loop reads CASSVGAQSPLHF. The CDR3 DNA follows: TGTGCCAGCAGTGTGGGGGCGCAGTCACCCCTCCACTTT.

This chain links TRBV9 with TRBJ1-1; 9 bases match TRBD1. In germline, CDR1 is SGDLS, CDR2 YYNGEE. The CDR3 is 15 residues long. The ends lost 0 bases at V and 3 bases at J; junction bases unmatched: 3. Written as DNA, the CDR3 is TGTGCCAGCAGCGTAGCTGGGACAGGGCACACTGAAGCTTTCTTT. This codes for CASSVAGTGHTEAFF.

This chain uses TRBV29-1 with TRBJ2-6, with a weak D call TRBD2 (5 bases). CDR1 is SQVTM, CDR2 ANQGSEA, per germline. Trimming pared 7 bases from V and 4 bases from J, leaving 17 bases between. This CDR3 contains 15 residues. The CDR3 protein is CSADLPGSGANVLTF. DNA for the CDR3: TGCAGCGCTGACCTGCCGGGGTCAGGGGCCAACGTCCTGACTTTC.

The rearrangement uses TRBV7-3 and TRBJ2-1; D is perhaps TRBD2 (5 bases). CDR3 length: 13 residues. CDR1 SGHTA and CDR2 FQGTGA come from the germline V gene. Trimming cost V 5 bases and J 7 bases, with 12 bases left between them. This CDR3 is CASSIHGVNEQFF. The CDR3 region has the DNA TGTGCCAGCAGCATTCACGGGGTGAATGAGCAGTTCTTC. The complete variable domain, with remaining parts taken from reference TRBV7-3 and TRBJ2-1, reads GAGVSQTPSNKVTEKGKYVELRCDPISGHTALYWYRQSLGQGPEFLIYFQGTGAADDSGLPNDRFFAVRPEGSVSTLKIQRTERGDSAVYLCASSIHGVNEQFFGPGTRLTVL.

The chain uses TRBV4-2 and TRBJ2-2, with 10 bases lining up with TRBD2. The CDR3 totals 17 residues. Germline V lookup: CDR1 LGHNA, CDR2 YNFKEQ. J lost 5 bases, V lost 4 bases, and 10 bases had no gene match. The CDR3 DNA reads TGTGCCAGCAGCCCCCTTCCAGCGGGGGGGCAAACCGGGGAGCTGTTTTTT. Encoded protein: CASSPLPAGGQTGELFF.

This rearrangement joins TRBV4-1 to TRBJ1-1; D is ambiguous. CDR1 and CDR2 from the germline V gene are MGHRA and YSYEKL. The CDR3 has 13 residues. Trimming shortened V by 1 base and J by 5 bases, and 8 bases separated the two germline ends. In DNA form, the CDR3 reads TGCGCCAGCAGCCAAGTCGACAAGACTGAAGCTTTCTTT. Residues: CASSQVDKTEAFF.

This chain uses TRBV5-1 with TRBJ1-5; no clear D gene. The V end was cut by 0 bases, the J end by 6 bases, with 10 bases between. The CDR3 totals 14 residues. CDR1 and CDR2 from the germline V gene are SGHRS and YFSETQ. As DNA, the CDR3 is TGCGCCAGCAGCTTGGGGGGAGGAGGTCAGCCCCAGCATTTT. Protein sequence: CASSLGGGGQPQHF.

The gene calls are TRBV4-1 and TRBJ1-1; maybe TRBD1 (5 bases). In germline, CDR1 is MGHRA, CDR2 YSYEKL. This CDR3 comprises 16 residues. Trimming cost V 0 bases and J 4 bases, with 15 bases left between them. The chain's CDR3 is CASSQEDGGGGTEAFF. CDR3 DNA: TGCGCCAGCAGCCAAGAAGACGGGGGAGGAGGCACTGAAGCTTTCTTT.

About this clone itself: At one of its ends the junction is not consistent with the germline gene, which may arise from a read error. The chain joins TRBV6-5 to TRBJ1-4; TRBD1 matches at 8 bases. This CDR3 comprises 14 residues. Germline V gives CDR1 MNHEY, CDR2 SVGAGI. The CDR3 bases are TGTGCCAGCCGTTACAGGGACAGGAATGAAAAACTGTTTTTT. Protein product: CASRYRDRNEKLFF.

CDR3: CASSRSGEAGTQYF. The CDR3, as DNA: TGTGCCAGCAGCCGTAGCGGGGAGGCCGGGACCCAGTACTTC. This rearrangement joins TRBV5-4 to TRBJ2-5, with 8 bases matching TRBD2. CDR1 and CDR2 from the germline V gene are SGHNT and YYREEE (reference sequence). Germline trimming cut 4 bases from V and 7 bases from J; bases unmatched to any gene: 9. This CDR3 region has 14 residues.

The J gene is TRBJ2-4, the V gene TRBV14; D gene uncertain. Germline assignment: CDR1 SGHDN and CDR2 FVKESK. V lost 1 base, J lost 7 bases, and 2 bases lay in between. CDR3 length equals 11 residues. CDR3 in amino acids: CASSQANIQYF. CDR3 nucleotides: TGTGCCAGCAGCCAAGCTAACATTCAGTACTTC.

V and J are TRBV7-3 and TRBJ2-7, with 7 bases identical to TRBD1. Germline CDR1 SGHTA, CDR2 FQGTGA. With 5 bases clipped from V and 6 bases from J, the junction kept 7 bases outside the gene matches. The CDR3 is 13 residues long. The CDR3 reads CASSLDRVSEQYF. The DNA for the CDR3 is TGTGCCAGCAGCCTAGACAGGGTTTCCGAGCAGTACTTC. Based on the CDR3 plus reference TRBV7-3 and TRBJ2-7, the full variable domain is GAGVSQTPSNKVTEKGKYVELRCDPISGHTALYWYRQSLGQGPEFLIYFQGTGAADDSGLPNDRFFAVRPEGSVSTLKIQRTERGDSAVYLCASSLDRVSEQYFGPGTRLTVT.

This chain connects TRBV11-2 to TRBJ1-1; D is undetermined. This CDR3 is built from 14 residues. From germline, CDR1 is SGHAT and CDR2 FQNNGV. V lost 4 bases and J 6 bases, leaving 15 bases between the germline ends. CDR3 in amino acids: CASSSSQLEAEAFF. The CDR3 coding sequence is TGTGCCAGCAGCTCGAGTCAGTTGGAGGCTGAAGCTTTCTTT. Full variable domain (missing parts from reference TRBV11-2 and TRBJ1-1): EAGVAQSPRYKIIEKRQSVAFWCNPISGHATLYWYQQILGQGPKLLIQFQNNGVVDDSQLPKDRFSAERLKGVDSTLKIQPAKLEDSAVYLCASSSSQLEAEAFFGQGTRLTVV.

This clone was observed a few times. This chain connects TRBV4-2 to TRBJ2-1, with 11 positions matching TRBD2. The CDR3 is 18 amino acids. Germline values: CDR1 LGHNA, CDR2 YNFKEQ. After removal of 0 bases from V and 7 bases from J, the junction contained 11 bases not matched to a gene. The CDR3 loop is CASSQELRLAGYKNEQFF. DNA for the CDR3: TGTGCCAGCAGCCAAGAACTCCGACTAGCGGGGTATAAAAATGAGCAGTTCTTC.

CDR3 protein: CASSLGGGAEAFF. The CDR3 DNA reads TGTGCCAGCAGCTTAGGGGGGGGAGCTGAAGCTTTCTTT. The chain joins TRBV13 to TRBJ1-1; the D gene is possibly TRBD1 (5 bases). CDR1 PRHDT and CDR2 FYEKMQ come from the germline V gene (reference sequence). The V and J ends lost 0 bases and 6 bases respectively, with 8 bases between them. The CDR3 runs 13 residues.